Described below is a single TCR beta chain sequence and its context. The data were produced by immunoSEQ multiplex PCR, yet TCRdb's version contains in-frame clones alone and is incomplete. Among more than 12,000 clones listed, around nine tenths were seen once. This specimen comes from a study of blood T cell repertoires in COVID-19. The specimen sequenced was peripheral blood. The sequence came from a human donor in a cohort sampled during active COVID-19.

CDR3 loop: CASNKGGENTEAFF. For the CDR3, the DNA is TGTGCCAGTAATAAGGGAGGGGAGAACACTGAAGCTTTCTTT. The J gene is TRBJ1-1, the V gene TRBV19, with D perhaps TRBD1 (5 bases). Between the trimmed V and J ends, which lost 7 bases and 1 base, there was a span of 13 bases. The CDR3 runs to 14 residues. The germline V gene has CDR1 LNHDA and CDR2 SQIVND (reference sequence).